This T cell receptor beta chain was found in a study of CD8 T cells in ankylosing spondylitis. Whole-study results and caveats: The study identified a TCR beta motif of roughly eight highly homologous variants that appeared characteristic of ankylosing spondylitis blood. Those disease-linked clones were CD8+; they were also relatively rare in peripheral blood.

After removal of 4 bases from V and 0 bases from J, the junction contained 12 bases not matched to a gene. CDR3 length equals 18 residues. CDR1 is MDHEN and CDR2 is SYDVKM in the germline V gene. TCRdb processed the 5' RACE reads anew with MiXCR; each CDR3 protein has one entry. Of 800,000 to 900,000 distinct CDR3 sequences listed, about 11% are singletons. As to this clonotype: Its target is unknown.

This sequence originates from a male donor with ankylosing spondylitis. The J gene is TRBJ2-7, the V gene TRBV28; TRBD1 aligns across 10 bases. Sequencing used blood, either unsorted or a sorted T cell fraction (not recorded which). CDR3 nucleotides: TGTGCCAGCAGTTCCCCTAACACCGGGACAGGGGTCTCCTACGAGCAGTACTTC. It specifies CASSSPNTGTGVSYEQYF.